This TCR beta chain was observed in a study of blood T cell repertoires in COVID-19. Germline trimming cut 6 bases from V and 3 bases from J; bases unmatched to any gene: 5. The V gene's germline CDR1 is LGHNA and CDR2 YNFKEQ. The CDR3 sequence is 13 residues long. Only in-frame clones appear in the TCRdb table, and some are missing; sequencing was by immunoSEQ multiplex PCR. Of some 400,000 clones listed, about 87% are singletons. This chain links TRBV4-2 with TRBJ2-7, with TRBD2 identical over 7 bases. Sequencing was done on a sample of peripheral blood. The clonotype originates from a woman aged 55-69 years with COVID-19, enrolled during active disease. The CDR3 loop is CASSHGGDYEQYF. CDR3 nucleotide sequence: TGTGCCAGCAGTCATGGGGGGGACTACGAGCAGTACTTC.